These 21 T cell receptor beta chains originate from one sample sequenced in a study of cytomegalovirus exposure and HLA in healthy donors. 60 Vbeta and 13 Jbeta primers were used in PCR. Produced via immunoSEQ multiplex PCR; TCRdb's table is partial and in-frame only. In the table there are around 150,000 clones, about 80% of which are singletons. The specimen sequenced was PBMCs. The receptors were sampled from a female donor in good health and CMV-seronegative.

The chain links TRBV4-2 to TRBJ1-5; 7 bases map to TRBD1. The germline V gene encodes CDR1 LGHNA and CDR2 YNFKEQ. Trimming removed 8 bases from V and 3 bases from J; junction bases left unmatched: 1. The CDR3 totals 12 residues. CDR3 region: CASQGDNQPQHF. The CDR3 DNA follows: TGTGCCAGCCAGGGGGACAATCAGCCCCAGCATTTT.

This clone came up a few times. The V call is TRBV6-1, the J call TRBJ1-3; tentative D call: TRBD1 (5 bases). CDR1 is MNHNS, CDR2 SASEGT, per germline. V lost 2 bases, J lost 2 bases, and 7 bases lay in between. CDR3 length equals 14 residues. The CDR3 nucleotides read TGTGCCAGCAGTGAACAGGGTGCTGGAAACACCATATATTTT. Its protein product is CASSEQGAGNTIYF.

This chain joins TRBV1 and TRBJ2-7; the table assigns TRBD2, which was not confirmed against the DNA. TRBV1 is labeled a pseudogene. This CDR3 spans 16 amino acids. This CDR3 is CTSSNLMEGRGYEQYF. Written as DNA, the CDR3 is TGCACCAGCAGCAACCTAATGGAGGGACGCGGCTACGAGCAGTACTTC.

CDR3 in amino acids: CAWSVRGSGELFF. The CDR3 DNA sequence: TGTGCCTGGAGTGTAAGGGGGTCCGGGGAGCTGTTTTTT. J is TRBJ2-2 and V is TRBV30; D is perhaps TRBD1 (6 bases). The CDR3 sequence is 13 residues long. The ends were cut back, 0 bases at V and 6 bases at J, with 8 bases in the middle. Per germline, CDR1 GTSNPN and CDR2 SVGIG (reference sequence).

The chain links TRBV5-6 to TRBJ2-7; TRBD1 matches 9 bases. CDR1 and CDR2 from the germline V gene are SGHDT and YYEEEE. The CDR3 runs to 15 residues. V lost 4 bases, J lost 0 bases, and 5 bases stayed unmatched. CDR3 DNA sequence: TGTGCCAGCAGCCAGAGGGACAGGGACTCCTACGAGCAGTACTTC. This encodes CASSQRDRDSYEQYF.

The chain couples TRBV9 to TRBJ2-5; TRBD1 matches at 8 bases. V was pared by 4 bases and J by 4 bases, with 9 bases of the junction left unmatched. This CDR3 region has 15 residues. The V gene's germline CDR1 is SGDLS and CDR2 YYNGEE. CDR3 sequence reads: CASSPTGGTLETQYF. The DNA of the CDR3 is TGTGCCAGCAGCCCAACAGGGGGAACTCTAGAGACCCAGTACTTC.

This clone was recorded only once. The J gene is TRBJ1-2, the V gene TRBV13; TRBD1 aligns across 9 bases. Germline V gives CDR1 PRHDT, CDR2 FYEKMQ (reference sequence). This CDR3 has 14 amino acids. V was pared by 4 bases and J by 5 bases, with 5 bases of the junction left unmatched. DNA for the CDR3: TGTGCCAGCAGCTCCCGGGACAGGGAGTATGGCTACACCTTC. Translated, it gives CASSSRDREYGYTF.

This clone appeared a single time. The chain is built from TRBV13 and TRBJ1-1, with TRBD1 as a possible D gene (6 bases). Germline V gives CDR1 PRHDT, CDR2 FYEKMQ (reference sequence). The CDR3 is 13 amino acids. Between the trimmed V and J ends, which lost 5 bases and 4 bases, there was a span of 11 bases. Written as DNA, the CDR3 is TGTGCCAGCAGCCCAGGGACAAGCACTGAAGCTTTCTTT. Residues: CASSPGTSTEAFF.

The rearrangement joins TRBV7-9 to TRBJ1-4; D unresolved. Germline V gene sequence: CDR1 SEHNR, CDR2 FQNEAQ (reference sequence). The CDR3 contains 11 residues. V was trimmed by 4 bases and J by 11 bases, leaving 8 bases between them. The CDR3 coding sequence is TGTGCCAGCAGCTCGACCGGGAAACTGTTTTTT. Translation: CASSSTGKLFF.

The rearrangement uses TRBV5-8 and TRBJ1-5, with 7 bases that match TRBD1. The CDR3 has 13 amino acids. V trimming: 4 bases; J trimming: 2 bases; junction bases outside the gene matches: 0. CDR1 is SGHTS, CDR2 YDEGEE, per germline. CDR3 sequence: CASSGTGNQPQHF. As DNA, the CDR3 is TGTGCCAGCAGCGGGACAGGCAATCAGCCCCAGCATTTT. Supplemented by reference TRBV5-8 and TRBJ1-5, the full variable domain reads EAGVTQSPTHLIKTRGQQATLRCSPISGHTSVYWYQQALGLGLQFLLWYDEGEERNRGNFPPRFSGRQFPNYSSELNVNALELEDSALYLCASSGTGNQPQHFGDGTRLSIL.

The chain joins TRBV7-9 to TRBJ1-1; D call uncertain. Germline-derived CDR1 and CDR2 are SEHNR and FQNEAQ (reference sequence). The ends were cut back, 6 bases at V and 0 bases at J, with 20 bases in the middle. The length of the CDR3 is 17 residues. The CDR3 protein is CASSPGREYQMNTEAFF. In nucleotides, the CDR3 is TGTGCCAGCAGTCCCGGACGGGAGTATCAGATGAACACTGAAGCTTTCTTT.

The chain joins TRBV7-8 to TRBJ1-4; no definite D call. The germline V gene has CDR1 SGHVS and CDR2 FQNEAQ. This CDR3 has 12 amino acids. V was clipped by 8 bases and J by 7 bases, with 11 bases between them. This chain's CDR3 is CASSNSGEKLFF. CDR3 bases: TGTGCCAGCTCAAATTCGGGTGAAAAACTGTTTTTT.

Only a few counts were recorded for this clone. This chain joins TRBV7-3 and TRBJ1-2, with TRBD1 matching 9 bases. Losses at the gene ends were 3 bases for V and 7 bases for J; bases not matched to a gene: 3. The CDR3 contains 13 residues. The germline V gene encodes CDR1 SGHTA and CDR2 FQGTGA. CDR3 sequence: CASSLDRGGGYTF. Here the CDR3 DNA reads TGTGCCAGCAGCTTGGACAGGGGTGGTGGCTACACCTTC.

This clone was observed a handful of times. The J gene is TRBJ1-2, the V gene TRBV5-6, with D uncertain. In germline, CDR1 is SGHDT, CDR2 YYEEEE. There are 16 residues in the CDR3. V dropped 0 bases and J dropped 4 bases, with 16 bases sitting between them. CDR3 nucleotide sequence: TGTGCCAGCAGCTTGGGGGCAGGCCTCTTAATCTATGGCTACACCTTC. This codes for CASSLGAGLLIYGYTF.

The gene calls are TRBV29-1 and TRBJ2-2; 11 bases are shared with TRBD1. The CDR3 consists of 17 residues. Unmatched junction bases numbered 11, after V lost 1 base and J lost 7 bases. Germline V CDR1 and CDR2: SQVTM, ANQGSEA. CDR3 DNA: TGCAGCGTTGAAGCCGGGACAGGGGGGGGGTCTGTCGGGGAGCTGTTTTTT. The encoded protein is CSVEAGTGGGSVGELFF.

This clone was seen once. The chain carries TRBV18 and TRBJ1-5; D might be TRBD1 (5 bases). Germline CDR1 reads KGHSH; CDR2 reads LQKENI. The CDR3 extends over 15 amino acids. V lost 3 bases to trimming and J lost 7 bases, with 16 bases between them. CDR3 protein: CASSPGQGIGQPQHF. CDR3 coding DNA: TGTGCCAGCTCACCCGGACAAGGGATAGGACAGCCCCAGCATTTT.

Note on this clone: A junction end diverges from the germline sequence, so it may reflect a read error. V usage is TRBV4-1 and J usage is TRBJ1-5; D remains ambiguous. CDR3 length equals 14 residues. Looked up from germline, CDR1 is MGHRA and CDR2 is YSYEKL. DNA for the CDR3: TGCGCCAGCGGCCAAGTATCGGGCAATCAGCCCCAGCATTTT. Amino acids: CASGQVSGNQPQHF.

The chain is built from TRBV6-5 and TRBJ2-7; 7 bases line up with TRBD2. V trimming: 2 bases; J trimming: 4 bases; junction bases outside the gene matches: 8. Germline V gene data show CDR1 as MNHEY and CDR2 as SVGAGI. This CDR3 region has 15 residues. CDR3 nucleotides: TGTGCCAGCAGTTACCTCCAGGGAGGGCTTTACGAGCAGTACTTC. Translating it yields CASSYLQGGLYEQYF.

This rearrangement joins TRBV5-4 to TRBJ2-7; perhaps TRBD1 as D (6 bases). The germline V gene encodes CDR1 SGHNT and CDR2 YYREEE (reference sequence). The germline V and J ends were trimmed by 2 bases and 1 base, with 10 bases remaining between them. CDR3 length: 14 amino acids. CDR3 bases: TGTGCCAGCAGCTTACAGGGTGCATCCTACGAGCAGTACTTC. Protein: CASSLQGASYEQYF.

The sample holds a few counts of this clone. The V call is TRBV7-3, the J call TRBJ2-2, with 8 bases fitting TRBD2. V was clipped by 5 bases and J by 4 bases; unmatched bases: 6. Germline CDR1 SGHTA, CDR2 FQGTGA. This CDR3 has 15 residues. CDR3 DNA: TGTGCCAGCAGCCGAAGCGGGAGCTTCACCGGGGAGCTGTTTTTT. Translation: CASSRSGSFTGELFF.

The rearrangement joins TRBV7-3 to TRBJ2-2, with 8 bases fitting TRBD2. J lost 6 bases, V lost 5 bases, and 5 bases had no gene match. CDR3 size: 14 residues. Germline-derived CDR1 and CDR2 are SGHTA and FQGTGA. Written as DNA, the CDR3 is TGTGCCAGCAGCCAAGCGGGGGAGGCCGGGGAGCTGTTTTTT. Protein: CASSQAGEAGELFF.